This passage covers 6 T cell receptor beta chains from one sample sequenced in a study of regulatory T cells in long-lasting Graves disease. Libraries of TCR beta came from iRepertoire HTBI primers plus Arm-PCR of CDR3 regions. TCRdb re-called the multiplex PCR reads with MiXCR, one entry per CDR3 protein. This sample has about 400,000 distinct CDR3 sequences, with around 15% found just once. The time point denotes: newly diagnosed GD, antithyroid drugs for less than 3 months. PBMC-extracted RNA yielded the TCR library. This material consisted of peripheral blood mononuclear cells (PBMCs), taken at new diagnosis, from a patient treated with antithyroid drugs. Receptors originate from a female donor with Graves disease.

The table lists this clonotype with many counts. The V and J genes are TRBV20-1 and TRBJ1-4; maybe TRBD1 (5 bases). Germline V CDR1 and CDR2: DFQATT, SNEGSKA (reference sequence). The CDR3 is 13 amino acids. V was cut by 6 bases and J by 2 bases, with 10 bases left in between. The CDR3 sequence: CSARDSTNEKLFF. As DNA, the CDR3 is TGCAGTGCCAGGGATTCTACTAATGAAAAACTGTTTTTT.

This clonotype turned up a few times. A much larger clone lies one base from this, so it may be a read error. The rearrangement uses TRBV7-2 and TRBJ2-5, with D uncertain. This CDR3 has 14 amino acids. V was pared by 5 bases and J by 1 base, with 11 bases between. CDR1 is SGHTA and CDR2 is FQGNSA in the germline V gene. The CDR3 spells CASSRGRTQETQYF. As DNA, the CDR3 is TGTGCCAGCAGCAGAGGACGGACCCAAGAGACCCAGTACTTC.

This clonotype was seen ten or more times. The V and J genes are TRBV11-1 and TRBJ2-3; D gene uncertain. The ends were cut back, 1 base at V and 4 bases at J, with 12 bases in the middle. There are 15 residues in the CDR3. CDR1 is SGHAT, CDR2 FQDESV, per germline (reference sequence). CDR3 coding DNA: TGTGCCAGCAGCTTAGGATCCGAGCCATCAGATACGCAGTATTTT. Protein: CASSLGSEPSDTQYF.

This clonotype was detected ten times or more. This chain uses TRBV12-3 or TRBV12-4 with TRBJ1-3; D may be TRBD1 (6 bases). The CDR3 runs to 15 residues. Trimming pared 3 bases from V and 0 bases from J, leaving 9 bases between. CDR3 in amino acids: CASSFHRASGNTIYF. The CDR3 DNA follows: TGTGCCAGCAGTTTTCACAGGGCCTCTGGAAACACCATATATTTT.

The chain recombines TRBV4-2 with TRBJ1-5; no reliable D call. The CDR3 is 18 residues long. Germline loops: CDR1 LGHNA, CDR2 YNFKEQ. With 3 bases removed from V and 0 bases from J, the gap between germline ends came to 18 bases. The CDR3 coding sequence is TGTGCCAGCAGCCACGAAATGGGCGCTGGGTTTAGCAATCAGCCCCAGCATTTT. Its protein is CASSHEMGAGFSNQPQHF.

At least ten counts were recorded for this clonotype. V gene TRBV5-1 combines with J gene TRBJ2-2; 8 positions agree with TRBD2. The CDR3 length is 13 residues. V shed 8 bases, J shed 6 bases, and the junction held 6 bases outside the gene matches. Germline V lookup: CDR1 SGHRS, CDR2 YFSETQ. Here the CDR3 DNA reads TGCGCCAGTTCCAGCGGGAGTTCCGGGGAGCTGTTTTTT. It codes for CASSSGSSGELFF.